These 11 T cell receptor beta chains originate from one sample sequenced in a study of T cell responses to AZD1222 COVID-19 vaccine (dated by TCRdb to the early 2020s). According to the study, the label for this sample's time point signals: baseline before first vaccination. The library was prepared using the immunoSEQ multiplex PCR assay. The clones in this table, taken by TCRdb from immuneACCESS, are in-frame only. Not every clone is retained; where verified, under half of the shortfall comes from an unresolved V gene, and the cause of the rest is unknown. The sample records approximately 150,000 clones, around 92% of which are singletons. The top ten clonotypes cover more than 1.1% of the sample. This specimen consisted of peripheral blood, obtained on day 0 of AZD1222 vaccination. Source of these receptors: an adult in good health.

V gene TRBV30 combines with J gene TRBJ2-1; perhaps TRBD2 as D (6 bases). The CDR3 runs to 12 residues. Germline V gene lookup returns CDR1 GTSNPN and CDR2 SVGIG (reference sequence). V dropped 1 base and J dropped 8 bases, with 9 bases sitting between them. The CDR3 DNA follows: TGTGCCTGGAGTGGGAGGGGATATGAGCAGTTCTTC. It codes for CAWSGRGYEQFF.

J is TRBJ2-7 and V is TRBV6-5; D might be TRBD1 (6 bases). CDR3 length: 15 residues. V dropped 2 bases and J dropped 4 bases, with 15 bases sitting between them. Germline V gene lookup returns CDR1 MNHEY and CDR2 SVGAGI. The chain's CDR3 is CASSYRTGLVYEQYF. CDR3 DNA: TGTGCCAGCAGTTACCGTACAGGGTTGGTATACGAGCAGTACTTC.

This clone was counted once. The rearrangement uses TRBV28 and TRBJ1-6, with 7 nucleotides matching TRBD1. There are 21 residues in the CDR3. V trimming: 1 base; J trimming: 0 bases; junction bases outside the gene matches: 15. CDR1 MDHEN and CDR2 SYDVKM come from the germline V gene. The DNA for the CDR3 is TGTGCCAGCAGTTTATTCCTGTACAGGGGATTCGCTAGCTCCTATAATTCACCCCTCCACTTT. Translated: CASSLFLYRGFASSYNSPLHF. Full variable domain (missing parts from reference TRBV28 and TRBJ1-6): DVKVTQSSRYLVKRTGEKVFLECVQDMDHENMFWYRQDPGLGLRLIYFSYDVKMKEKGDIPEGYSVSREKKERFSLILESASTNQTSMYLCASSLFLYRGFASSYNSPLHFGNGTRLTVT.

This sequence joins TRBV6-5 and TRBJ2-2; D is ambiguous. Germline CDR1 is MNHEY and CDR2 is SVGAGI. V lost 6 bases to trimming and J lost 4 bases, with 6 bases between them. This CDR3 contains 12 residues. DNA for the CDR3: TGTGCCAGCAGGGCTATCACCGGGGAGCTGTTTTTT. Protein: CASRAITGELFF.

The chain recombines TRBV7-8 with TRBJ1-1; D call uncertain. This CDR3 region has 13 residues. The germline CDR1 and CDR2 sequences are SGHVS and FQNEAQ. V lost 1 base and J lost 3, with 6 bases in between. In nucleotides, the CDR3 is TGTGCCAGCAGCTTAGTCGGTTACACTGAAGCTTTCTTT. It specifies CASSLVGYTEAFF. The full variable domain, rest sourced from reference TRBV7-8 and TRBJ1-1, is GAGVSQSPRYKVAKRGQDVALRCDPISGHVSLFWYQQALGQGPEFLTYFQNEAQLDKSGLPSDRFFAERPEGSVSTLKIQRTQQEDSAVYLCASSLVGYTEAFFGQGTRLTVV.

This clone was observed a single time. The gene calls are TRBV25-1 and TRBJ1-2, with a tentative D call TRBD1 (5 bases). V lost 6 bases and J 7 bases, leaving 15 bases between the germline ends. CDR1 is MGHDK and CDR2 is SYGVNS in the germline V gene. The CDR3 length is 13 residues. CDR3 DNA sequence: TGTGCCAGCAGCCGAGGGGTGTTCGGTGGCTACACCTTC. Residues: CASSRGVFGGYTF.

The gene calls are TRBV27 and TRBJ1-2; possible D gene TRBD1, 6 bases. The ends were cut back, 1 base at V and 6 bases at J, with 9 bases in the middle. This CDR3 is 13 amino acids long. Germline V CDR1 and CDR2: MNHEY, SMNVEV (reference sequence). The CDR3 DNA sequence: TGTGCCAGCAGTTTATGGGCAGGGGATGGCTACACCTTC. Amino acid sequence: CASSLWAGDGYTF.

The rearrangement links TRBV11-2 to TRBJ2-1; TRBD2 aligns across 13 bases. Germline V gives CDR1 SGHAT, CDR2 FQNNGV. V was pared by 5 bases and J by 8 bases, with 6 bases of the junction left unmatched. The CDR3 has 15 residues. The CDR3 DNA follows: TGTGCCAGCAGCAGGACTAGCGGGAGTCTTGATGAGCAGTTCTTC. Its translation: CASSRTSGSLDEQFF.

This sequence joins TRBV6-5 and TRBJ1-1; 8 positions agree with TRBD1. The V segment lost 4 bases and the J segment 10 bases; nucleotides outside the gene matches: 8. There are 13 residues in the CDR3. CDR1 is MNHEY, CDR2 SVGAGI, per germline. The CDR3 reads CASSFGQGSRAFF. The CDR3 coding sequence is TGTGCCAGCAGTTTCGGACAGGGTTCTCGAGCTTTCTTT.

The chain employs TRBV2 and TRBJ2-7; 7 bases are a match to TRBD2. V gave up 4 bases and J gave up 3 bases; unmatched junction bases: 9. The CDR3 runs 15 residues. The germline V gene encodes CDR1 SNHLY and CDR2 FYNNEI. DNA for the CDR3: TGTGCCAGCAGTGCCCCGGGGAGCGGGAACTACGAGCAGTACTTC. As protein: CASSAPGSGNYEQYF.

The sample holds one count of this clone. The rearrangement joins TRBV11-2 to TRBJ1-2, with D perhaps matching TRBD1 (6 bases). The germline CDR1 and CDR2 sequences are SGHAT and FQNNGV. V was shortened by 1 base and J by 5 bases, with 14 bases between the two germline ends. The CDR3 loop spans 15 amino acids. CDR3 sequence (DNA): TGTGCCAGCAGCTTAGTTGTGGGGGGCCTTTATGGCTACACCTTC. As protein: CASSLVVGGLYGYTF.